A selection of T cell receptor beta chains follows, all from one sample in a study of shared clonotypes between healthy human individuals. The table came from immunoSEQ multiplex PCR; TCRdb's copy has only in-frame clones and leaves some out. The sample consists of around 1.1 million clones, about 80% of them appearing once. Sequencing was done on a sample of memory CD4+ T cells from PBMCs. These receptors came from a man aged 18 to 29 in good health. Some clones in this sample may be carry-over from other donors' samples. Both conserved end residues are part of each CDR3. The D gene is left open where the match is weak. Part of the rows lack a size; the others show once, few, many or a class for expanded clones.

clone size: -; J gene: TRBJ1-2; V gene: TRBV5-6; D gene: TRBD1; CDR3 protein: CASSQPRGGLTNF; CDR3 DNA: TGTGCCAGCAGCCAGCCCAGGGGGGGGCTAACTAACTTC
clone size: -; J gene: TRBJ2-5; V gene: TRBV9; D gene: -; CDR3 protein: CASSAGWGGLQETQYF; CDR3 DNA: TGTGCCAGCAGCGCCGGCTGGGGGGGCTTACAGGAGACCCAGTACTTC
clone size: few; J gene: TRBJ2-3; V gene: TRBV7-9; D gene: -; CDR3 protein: CASNYPGIGTDTQYF; CDR3 DNA: TGTGCCAGCAACTATCCGGGGATCGGCACAGATACGCAGTATTTT
clone size: -; J gene: TRBJ2-1; V gene: TRBV30; D gene: -; CDR3 protein: CAWSVDVISYNEQFF; CDR3 DNA: TGTGCCTGGAGTGTCGATGTCATTTCCTACAATGAGCAGTTCTTC
clone size: -; J gene: TRBJ2-2; V gene: TRBV4-2; D gene: -; CDR3 protein: CASSQVRSTGELFF; CDR3 DNA: TGTGCCAGCAGCCAAGTTCGTTCAACCGGGGAGCTGTTTTTT
clone size: once; J gene: TRBJ1-2; V gene: TRBV5-1; D gene: -; CDR3 protein: CASGLQGSPEIYGYTF; CDR3 DNA: TGCGCCAGCGGCTTGCAGGGTTCCCCCGAGATCTATGGCTACACCTTC
clone size: -; J gene: TRBJ1-4; V gene: TRBV5-1; D gene: -; CDR3 protein: CASSLIPGAPTNEKLFF; CDR3 DNA: TGCGCCAGCAGCTTAATACCAGGGGCCCCAACTAATGAAAAACTGTTTTTT
clone size: few; J gene: TRBJ1-2; V gene: TRBV5-6; D gene: -; CDR3 protein: CASSSTGFRNYGYTF; CDR3 DNA: TGTGCCAGCAGCTCAACAGGTTTTCGGAACTATGGCTACACCTTC
clone size: -; J gene: TRBJ1-2; V gene: TRBV18; D gene: TRBD1; CDR3 protein: CASSPRQGGDGYTF; CDR3 DNA: TGTGCCAGCTCACCGCGACAGGGAGGCGATGGCTACACCTTC
clone size: -; J gene: TRBJ1-1; V gene: TRBV12-5; D gene: -; CDR3 protein: CASGRSLGTEAFF; CDR3 DNA: TGTGCTAGTGGACGTTCGCTGGGCACTGAAGCTTTCTTT
clone size: -; J gene: TRBJ1-5; V gene: TRBV7-2; D gene: -; CDR3 protein: CASSLSGYSNQPQHF; CDR3 DNA: TGTGCCAGCAGCTTATCCGGGTATAGCAATCAGCCCCAGCATTTT
clone size: -; J gene: TRBJ2-2; V gene: TRBV2; D gene: TRBD2; CDR3 protein: CASIAGRVNTGELFF; CDR3 DNA: TGTGCCAGCATAGCGGGGAGGGTAAACACCGGGGAGCTGTTTTTT
clone size: -; J gene: TRBJ1-2; V gene: TRBV5-6; D gene: TRBD1; CDR3 protein: CASSYGDRVAYGYTF; CDR3 DNA: TGTGCCAGCAGCTATGGGGACAGGGTAGCATATGGCTACACCTTC
clone size: few; J gene: TRBJ2-3; V gene: TRBV7-2; D gene: TRBD2; CDR3 protein: CASSRAGVRTDTQYF; CDR3 DNA: TGTGCCAGCAGCCGAGCGGGAGTAAGGACAGATACGCAGTATTTT
clone size: -; J gene: TRBJ2-7; V gene: TRBV2; D gene: TRBD1; CDR3 protein: CASSELWDREHYEQYF; CDR3 DNA: TGTGCCAGCAGTGAATTGTGGGACAGGGAACATTACGAGCAGTACTTC
clone size: -; J gene: TRBJ1-5; V gene: TRBV19; D gene: TRBD1; CDR3 protein: CASSYDRAQGAQHF; CDR3 DNA: TGTGCCAGTAGTTATGACAGGGCCCAGGGCGCCCAGCATTTT
clone size: -; J gene: TRBJ2-7; V gene: TRBV5-1; D gene: -; CDR3 protein: CASSSEAYEQYF; CDR3 DNA: TGCGCCAGCAGTTCAGAAGCCTACGAGCAGTACTTC
clone size: -; J gene: TRBJ2-5; V gene: TRBV11-3; D gene: -; CDR3 protein: CASSLGQETQYF; CDR3 DNA: TGTGCCAGCAGCTTGGGGCAAGAGACCCAGTACTTC
clone size: -; J gene: TRBJ2-5; V gene: TRBV11-1; D gene: TRBD2; CDR3 protein: CASSLQRPGLAGGKETQYF; CDR3 DNA: TGTGCCAGCAGCTTACAGAGGCCGGGACTAGCGGGAGGGAAAGAGACCCAGTACTTC
clone size: -; J gene: TRBJ2-5; V gene: TRBV9; D gene: TRBD1; CDR3 protein: CASSPGQAQETQYF; CDR3 DNA: TGTGCCAGCAGCCCAGGACAGGCACAAGAGACCCAGTACTTC
clone size: -; J gene: TRBJ1-1; V gene: TRBV29-1; D gene: -; CDR3 protein: CSVEEVRNTEAFF; CDR3 DNA: TGCAGCGTTGAAGAGGTCAGGAACACTGAAGCTTTCTTT
clone size: -; J gene: TRBJ2-7; V gene: TRBV28; D gene: TRBD1; CDR3 protein: CASSLWTQGPPYEQYF; CDR3 DNA: TGTGCCAGCAGTTTGTGGACACAGGGGCCCCCCTACGAGCAGTACTTC
clone size: -; J gene: TRBJ2-1; V gene: TRBV28; D gene: -; CDR3 protein: CASSFSWDEQFF; CDR3 DNA: TGTGCCAGCAGCTTTAGTTGGGATGAGCAGTTCTTC
clone size: -; J gene: TRBJ1-1; V gene: TRBV7-2; D gene: -; CDR3 protein: CASSSAGSGGFRAFF; CDR3 DNA: TGTGCCAGCAGCTCAGCGGGGTCAGGTGGCTTTCGGGCTTTCTTT
clone size: -; J gene: TRBJ2-1; V gene: TRBV5-8; D gene: TRBD2; CDR3 protein: CASRLRRERDEQFF; CDR3 DNA: TGTGCCAGCAGGTTACGGCGGGAGAGGGATGAGCAGTTCTTC
clone size: -; J gene: TRBJ1-4; V gene: TRBV4-2; D gene: TRBD1; CDR3 protein: CASSQPGTGREKLFF; CDR3 DNA: TGTGCCAGCAGCCAACCCGGGACAGGGAGGGAAAAACTGTTTTTT
clone size: -; J gene: TRBJ2-6; V gene: TRBV25-1; D gene: TRBD1; CDR3 protein: CASSAGTGVTGANVLTF; CDR3 DNA: TGTGCCAGCAGTGCGGGGACAGGGGTCACCGGGGCCAACGTCCTGACTTTC
clone size: -; J gene: TRBJ1-5; V gene: TRBV4-1; D gene: -; CDR3 protein: CASSPSGGSPNDQPQHF; CDR3 DNA: TGCGCCAGCAGCCCATCGGGCGGCAGCCCGAATGATCAGCCCCAGCATTTT
clone size: -; J gene: TRBJ2-7; V gene: TRBV5-1; D gene: TRBD1; CDR3 protein: CASSLVASGQGTPYEQYF; CDR3 DNA: TGCGCCAGCAGCTTGGTAGCCTCGGGACAGGGGACCCCCTACGAGCAGTACTTC
clone size: -; J gene: TRBJ2-7; V gene: TRBV10-3; D gene: TRBD1; CDR3 protein: CAITGQGAREQYF; CDR3 DNA: TGTGCCATCACCGGTCAGGGGGCGAGGGAGCAGTACTTC
clone size: -; J gene: TRBJ1-4; V gene: TRBV7-9; D gene: TRBD1; CDR3 protein: CASSSMGNRGEKLFF; CDR3 DNA: TGTGCCAGCAGCTCCATGGGGAACAGGGGCGAAAAACTGTTTTTT
clone size: -; J gene: TRBJ2-5; V gene: TRBV28; D gene: -; CDR3 protein: CASSFGGIQTQYF; CDR3 DNA: TGTGCCAGCAGTTTTGGTGGGATACAGACCCAGTACTTC
clone size: -; J gene: TRBJ2-1; V gene: TRBV5-1; D gene: -; CDR3 protein: CASSLASSGGGNEQFF; CDR3 DNA: TGCGCCAGCAGCTTGGCCTCGAGCGGAGGAGGGAATGAGCAGTTCTTC
clone size: many; J gene: TRBJ1-2; V gene: TRBV29-1; D gene: -; CDR3 protein: CSVEGQSSNYGYTF; CDR3 DNA: TGCAGCGTTGAGGGGCAGTCCTCTAACTATGGCTACACCTTC
clone size: -; J gene: TRBJ1-5; V gene: TRBV19; D gene: -; CDR3 protein: CASSIVQGNNQPQHF; CDR3 DNA: TGTGCCAGTAGTATAGTTCAGGGGAACAATCAGCCCCAGCATTTT
clone size: -; J gene: TRBJ2-7; V gene: TRBV6-1; D gene: -; CDR3 protein: CASSEMGYEQYF; CDR3 DNA: TGTGCCAGCAGTGAAATGGGTTACGAGCAGTACTTC
clone size: -; J gene: TRBJ2-5; V gene: TRBV6-9; D gene: TRBD1; CDR3 protein: CASSLQGARFQETQYF; CDR3 DNA: TGTGCCAGCAGTCTACAGGGGGCGCGGTTCCAAGAGACCCAGTACTTC
clone size: -; J gene: TRBJ1-4; V gene: TRBV14; D gene: -; CDR3 protein: CASSRTGRGPEKLFF; CDR3 DNA: TGTGCCAGCAGCCGCACGGGCCGAGGCCCTGAAAAACTGTTTTTT
clone size: few; J gene: TRBJ1-1; V gene: TRBV10-3; D gene: -; CDR3 protein: CAISESGGNTEAFF; CDR3 DNA: TGTGCCATCAGTGAGTCCGGTGGGAACACTGAAGCTTTCTTT
clone size: -; J gene: TRBJ2-1; V gene: TRBV10-1; D gene: TRBD2; CDR3 protein: CASSVGTSLADEQFF; CDR3 DNA: TGCGCCAGCAGTGTGGGGACTAGTTTAGCCGATGAGCAGTTCTTC
clone size: -; J gene: TRBJ1-5; V gene: TRBV10-1; D gene: TRBD1; CDR3 protein: CASSPPGQRIGSNQPQHF; CDR3 DNA: TGCGCCAGCAGCCCCCCGGGACAGCGGATAGGAAGCAATCAGCCCCAGCATTTT
clone size: -; J gene: TRBJ2-2; V gene: TRBV19; D gene: TRBD2; CDR3 protein: CASSITSGGNTGELFF; CDR3 DNA: TGTGCCAGTAGTATTACTAGCGGGGGGAACACCGGGGAGCTGTTTTTT